This entry lists 20 T cell receptor beta chains sequenced from one sample in a study of siplizumab effects on memory and regulatory T cells. This table comes from immunoSEQ multiplex PCR, and its TCRdb copy is limited to in-frame clones, with some not included. The sample shows fewer than 100,000 clones, 90% to 95% of them seen only once. Sequencing was done on a sample of non-Treg CD4+ T cells sorted from blood. These receptors were obtained from a human donor in good health.

As to this clone: The junction departs from the called germline gene at one end, perhaps through a read error. The J gene is TRBJ2-1, the V gene TRBV13, with D perhaps matching TRBD2 (5 bases). The CDR3 spans 14 residues. Germline V lookup: CDR1 PRHDT, CDR2 FYEKMQ (reference sequence). CDR3 in DNA: TGTGCCAGCAGCCTGCTAAGGGAGAACAAGGAGCAGTTCTTC. This translates into CASSLLRENKEQFF.

The V gene is TRBV9, the J gene TRBJ2-2, with D perhaps TRBD1 or TRBD2 (5 bases each). CDR3 length equals 16 residues. Germline V lookup: CDR1 SGDLS, CDR2 YYNGEE. The germline V and J ends were trimmed by 4 bases and 3 bases, with 16 bases remaining between them. The chain's CDR3 is CASSPNSGPHTGELFF. The CDR3 nucleotides are TGTGCCAGCAGCCCCAACTCGGGGCCCCACACCGGGGAGCTGTTTTTT.

The rearrangement joins TRBV19 to TRBJ2-2; D remains ambiguous. CDR1 is LNHDA, CDR2 SQIVND, per germline (reference sequence). This CDR3 has 14 residues. CDR3 DNA sequence: TGTGCTTCGACTTCCTTTTCGGAGACCGGGGAGCTGTTTTTT. It translates to CASTSFSETGELFF. The variable domain in full, completed from reference TRBV19 and TRBJ2-2, reads DGGITQSPKYLFRKEGQNVTLSCEQNLNHDAMYWYRQDPGQGLRLIYYSQIVNDFQKGDIAEGYSVSREKKESFPLTVTSAQKNPTAFYLCASTSFSETGELFFGEGSRLTVL.

The chain employs TRBV9 and TRBJ1-3; D is uncertain. V lost 0 bases and J lost 0, with 7 bases in between. This CDR3 is built from 15 residues. Germline CDR1 is SGDLS and CDR2 is YYNGEE. The CDR3 region is CASSVAPGSGNTIYF. The CDR3 DNA is TGTGCCAGCAGCGTAGCGCCAGGCTCTGGAAACACCATATATTTT.

The rearrangement links TRBV21-1 to TRBJ1-1; whether TRBD1, the table's D call, matches the DNA was not checked. TRBV21-1 is a pseudogene. CDR3 length equals 14 residues. CDR3 DNA sequence: TGTGCCAGCAGCAACAGACAGGGTCGGGCTGAAGCTTTCTTT. Its protein is CASSNRQGRAEAFF.

The chain combines TRBV9 with TRBJ1-2; TRBD1 might be the D (6 bases). V shed 4 bases and J shed 2 bases, with 9 bases lying between them. The CDR3 runs 13 residues. Per the germline V gene, CDR1 is SGDLS and CDR2 is YYNGEE. As DNA, the CDR3 is TGTGCCAGCAGCCGACAGGAAAACTATGGCTACACCTTC. Translating it yields CASSRQENYGYTF.

This rearrangement joins TRBV4-1 to TRBJ1-3; the D is unclear. Germline V gives CDR1 MGHRA, CDR2 YSYEKL. The CDR3 is 12 residues long. V lost 0 bases to trimming and J lost 10 bases, with 7 bases between them. The CDR3 loop is CASSQDPWTIYF. CDR3 coding DNA: TGCGCCAGCAGCCAAGATCCCTGGACCATATATTTT.

The chain joins TRBV6-1 to TRBJ1-2; D unresolved. CDR3 length: 11 amino acids. Germline V gene lookup returns CDR1 MNHNS and CDR2 SASEGT. V gave up 6 bases and J gave up 7 bases, with 9 bases separating them. CDR3 sequence (DNA): TGTGCCAGCAGGGAGGTTGGTGGCTACACCTTC. This encodes CASREVGGYTF.

V is TRBV5-5 and J is TRBJ2-3; 10 nucleotides agree with TRBD1. V was pared by 3 bases and J by 3 bases, with 4 bases of the junction left unmatched. CDR1 is SGHKS, CDR2 YYEKEE, per germline (reference sequence). This CDR3 has 15 residues. The CDR3 here is CASSYDRGRTDTQYF. For the CDR3, the DNA is TGTGCCAGCAGCTATGACAGGGGGCGGACAGATACGCAGTATTTT.

This chain connects TRBV11-3 to TRBJ1-6, with TRBD1 matching over 9 bases. Germline trimming cut 4 bases from V and 9 bases from J; bases unmatched to any gene: 4. The CDR3 is 14 amino acids. Per the germline V gene, CDR1 is SGHNT and CDR2 is YENEEA. Written as DNA, the CDR3 is TGTGCCAGCAGCTCGCGACAGGGGGGTTCACCCCTCCACTTT. Its protein product is CASSSRQGGSPLHF.

The chain is built from TRBV5-1 and TRBJ2-1; 7 bases match TRBD1. The CDR3 runs 16 residues. Germline CDR1 and CDR2: SGHRS and YFSETQ. Unmatched junction bases numbered 10, after V lost 4 bases and J lost 3 bases. As DNA, the CDR3 is TGCGCCAGCAGCATAGACAGGGCGTCTGGCTACAATGAGCAGTTCTTC. Translating it yields CASSIDRASGYNEQFF. Full variable domain (rest looked up from reference TRBV5-1 and TRBJ2-1): KAGVTQTPRYLIKTRGQQVTLSCSPISGHRSVSWYQQTPGQGLQFLFEYFSETQRNKGNFPGRFSGRQFSNSRSEMNVSTLELGDSALYLCASSIDRASGYNEQFFGPGTRLTVL.

V usage is TRBV5-1 and J usage is TRBJ1-2; D ambiguous. The V end was cut by 3 bases, the J end by 3 bases, with 15 bases between. The CDR3 runs 15 residues. Germline-derived CDR1 and CDR2 are SGHRS and YFSETQ. CDR3 in amino acids: CASSYSGIPDYGYTF. In DNA form, the CDR3 reads TGCGCCAGCAGCTATTCAGGAATCCCAGACTATGGCTACACCTTC.

The chain recombines TRBV5-1 with TRBJ1-6; no clear D gene. Germline V CDR1 and CDR2: SGHRS, YFSETQ. V lost 4 bases, J lost 7 bases, and 15 bases lay in between. CDR3 length: 15 residues. The CDR3 bases are TGCGCCAGCAGCCGCGACGTAGGACGAAATTCACCCCTCCACTTT. Its translation: CASSRDVGRNSPLHF.

This rearrangement joins TRBV6-1 to TRBJ2-7, with 7 bases aligning to TRBD1. The trim removed 5 bases at V and 2 bases at J, leaving 0 bases unmatched. Germline-derived CDR1 and CDR2 are MNHNS and SASEGT. The length of the CDR3 is 12 residues. In DNA, the CDR3 is TGTGCCAGCAGTACAGGGGCCTACGAGCAGTACTTC. It specifies CASSTGAYEQYF.

The V and J genes are TRBV19 and TRBJ1-4; D remains unclear. In germline, CDR1 is LNHDA, CDR2 SQIVND (reference sequence). This CDR3 contains 16 residues. Trimming pared 3 bases from V and 4 bases from J, leaving 15 bases between. CDR3 sequence: CASSMRSGGNNEKLFF. The CDR3 nucleotides read TGTGCCAGTAGTATGCGGTCAGGCGGTAATAATGAAAAACTGTTTTTT.

This clone was counted once. The rearrangement links TRBV12-5 to TRBJ2-1; perhaps TRBD2 as D (6 bases). The ends were cut back, 0 bases at V and 4 bases at J, with 19 bases in the middle. Germline lookup yields CDR1 LGHNT and CDR2 FRNRAP. This CDR3 region has 18 residues. The CDR3 loop reads CASGLVRLASELYNEQFF. DNA of the CDR3: TGTGCTAGTGGTTTGGTAAGGCTGGCTAGCGAGCTATACAATGAGCAGTTCTTC.

The J gene is TRBJ2-2, the V gene TRBV18; no clear D gene. This CDR3 is built from 16 residues. V gave up 1 base and J gave up 2 bases, with 11 bases separating them. CDR1 is KGHSH, CDR2 LQKENI, per germline. The CDR3 region is CASSPLNQRNTGELFF. In DNA, the CDR3 is TGTGCCAGCTCACCACTGAATCAGCGTAACACCGGGGAGCTGTTTTTT.

The rearrangement links TRBV5-4 to TRBJ2-1; D is undetermined. Trimming pared 0 bases from V and 0 bases from J, leaving 10 bases between. CDR1 SGHNT and CDR2 YYREEE come from the germline V gene (reference sequence). This CDR3 comprises 16 residues. DNA for the CDR3: TGTGCCAGCAGCTTGGGACTCTTAAGCTCCTACAATGAGCAGTTCTTC. Its translation is CASSLGLLSSYNEQFF.

The chain combines TRBV9 with TRBJ1-1, with a possible D match to TRBD1 (5 bases). Trimming took off 0 bases at V and 4 bases at J, with 10 bases between the two ends. In germline, CDR1 is SGDLS, CDR2 YYNGEE. The length of the CDR3 is 14 residues. CDR3 bases: TGTGCCAGCAGCGTAGAGCAGGGAAGCACTGAAGCTTTCTTT. Residues: CASSVEQGSTEAFF.

A single count supports this clone. V is TRBV27 and J is TRBJ2-6; TRBD1 aligns across 10 bases. Germline trimming cut 6 bases from V and 12 bases from J; bases unmatched to any gene: 11. The germline V gene has CDR1 MNHEY and CDR2 SMNVEV (reference sequence). The CDR3 extends over 15 amino acids. CDR3 coding DNA: TGTGCCAGCAGCCTAATGACAGGGGGCCTCTCCGTCCTGACTTTC. Amino acid sequence: CASSLMTGGLSVLTF.